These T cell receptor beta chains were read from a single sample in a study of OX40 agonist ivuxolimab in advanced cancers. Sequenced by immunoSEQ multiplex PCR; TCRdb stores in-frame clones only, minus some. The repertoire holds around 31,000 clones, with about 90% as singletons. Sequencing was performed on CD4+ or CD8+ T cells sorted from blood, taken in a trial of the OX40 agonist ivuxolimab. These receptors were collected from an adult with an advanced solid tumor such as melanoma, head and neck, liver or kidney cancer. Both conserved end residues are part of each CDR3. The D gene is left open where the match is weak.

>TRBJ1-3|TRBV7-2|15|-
TGTGCCAGCAGTTTCTTCGGGGTTTCTGGAAACACCATATATTTT
CASSFFGVSGNTIYF
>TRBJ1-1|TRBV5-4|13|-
TGTGCCAGCAGCTTGGACCTGAACACTGAAGCTTTCTTT
CASSLDLNTEAFF
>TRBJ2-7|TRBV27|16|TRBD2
TGTGCCAGCAGTTGGGATAGCGGGAGTAGAACAGGCGAGCAGTACTTC
CASSWDSGSRTGEQYF
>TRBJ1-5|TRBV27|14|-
TGTGCCAGCAGTTTTCTTAACGGGGATCAGCCCCAGCATTTT
CASSFLNGDQPQHF
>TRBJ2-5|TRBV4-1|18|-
TGCGCCAGCAGCCAAGATGAGGGGACCCAGATTAGTAAAGAGACCCAGTACTTC
CASSQDEGTQISKETQYF
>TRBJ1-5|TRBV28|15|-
TGTGCCAGCAGTTCCGGGGGATCGGGCAATCAGCCCCAGCATTTT
CASSSGGSGNQPQHF
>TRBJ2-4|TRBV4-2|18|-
TGTGCCAGCAGCCAAGATTTAAACAGGGTGATAGGCAAAAACATTCAGTACTTC
CASSQDLNRVIGKNIQYF
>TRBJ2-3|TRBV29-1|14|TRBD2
TGCAGCGTTGGGCTAGCGGATGGCACAGATACGCAGTATTTT
CSVGLADGTDTQYF
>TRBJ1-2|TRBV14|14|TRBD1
TGTGCCAGCAGCGCCAGGGGGACTCCCTATGGCTACACCTTC
CASSARGTPYGYTF
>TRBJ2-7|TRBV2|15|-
TGTGCCAGCAGTGAATCCGCGGGACTCTCCTACGAGCAGTACTTC
CASSESAGLSYEQYF
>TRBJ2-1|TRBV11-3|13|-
TGTGCCAGCAGCTCGTACCGGGCCAATGAGCAGTTCTTC
CASSSYRANEQFF
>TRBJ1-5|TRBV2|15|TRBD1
TGTGCCAGCAGTGATTGGGGACAGGGGGGGCAGCCCCAGCATTTT
CASSDWGQGGQPQHF
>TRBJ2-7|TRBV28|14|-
TGTGCCAGCAGCCCCGCAGGGTATAGCCACGAGCAGTACTTC
CASSPAGYSHEQYF
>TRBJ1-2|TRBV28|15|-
TGTGCCAGCAGTTCCCTCTTACAGGGCAGCTATGGCTACACCTTC
CASSSLLQGSYGYTF
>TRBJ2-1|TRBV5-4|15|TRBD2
TGTGCCAGCAGCTTGGGCTGGGGGGGAGGCAATGAGCAGTTCTTC
CASSLGWGGGNEQFF
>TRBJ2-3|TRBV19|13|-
TGTGCCAGTAATGATGGGTCCACAGATACGCAGTATTTT
CASNDGSTDTQYF
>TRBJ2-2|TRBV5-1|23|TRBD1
TGCGCCAGCAGCTTAGTTCCAATGGTTCCGGGACAGAACTCTCAATGGATGATCGGGGAGCTGTTTTTT
CASSLVPMVPGQNSQWMIGELFF
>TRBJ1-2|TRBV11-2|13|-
TGTGCCAGCAGCTTAGGGGGGTCTTGGGGCTACACCTTC
CASSLGGSWGYTF
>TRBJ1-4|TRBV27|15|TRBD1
TGTGCCAGCAGTTTTGGGGGACAGGGGGATGAAAAACTGTTTTTT
CASSFGGQGDEKLFF
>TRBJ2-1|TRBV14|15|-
TGTGCCAGCAGCCAATGGGGCGCAACCTACAATGAGCAGTTCTTC
CASSQWGATYNEQFF